A selection of T cell receptor beta chains follows, all from one sample in a study of T cell repertoires in ileal Crohn's disease. Method: immunoSEQ multiplex PCR; TCRdb's copy keeps in-frame clones and lacks some. The profile shows more than 15,000 clones, about 55% of them singletons. The sample taken for sequencing was ileal tissue. All receptors derive from an adult with Crohn's disease. The CDR3 runs from the conserved cysteine through the conserved F or W. Fields, in order: D gene, V gene, J gene, CDR3 protein. A D gene is named only where the DNA matches it firmly.

TRBD2,TRBV4-1,TRBJ2-3,CASSQAGGSTDTQYF
TRBD2,TRBV5-1,TRBJ2-7,CASSLLAGGPSYEQYF
.,TRBV7-6,TRBJ1-2,CASSPIDRSGYTF
.,TRBV9,TRBJ2-1,CASSVELSSYNEQFF
.,TRBV29-1,TRBJ1-2,CSVEKGPYGYTF
.,TRBV9,TRBJ2-1,CASSASAYNEQFF
TRBD1,TRBV27,TRBJ1-1,CASSLYRGQGALGTEAFF
TRBD2,TRBV5-4,TRBJ2-7,CASSFGGSGRAYEQYF
TRBD1,TRBV4-2,TRBJ2-1,CASSQDRGLRNEQFF
TRBD2,TRBV5-1,TRBJ2-7,CASSLDLAGAFNEQYF
.,TRBV21-1,TRBJ2-3,CASSSREIAYWPRSNTQYF
.,TRBV7-8,TRBJ1-2,CASSSHPSAGGHYGYTF
.,TRBV4-1,TRBJ2-2,CASSQELARTGELFF
TRBD2,TRBV5-1,TRBJ2-2,CASVGRGVGELFF
.,TRBV7-2,TRBJ1-1,CASSLGVGGQAFF
.,TRBV13,TRBJ2-1,CASSLRTVYNEQFF
.,TRBV29-1,TRBJ2-7,CSVGDRPTYEQYF
.,TRBV19,TRBJ2-7,CASSRTVDSYEQYF
.,TRBV7-3,TRBJ2-5,CASSFYGVGETQYF
TRBD2,TRBV7-9,TRBJ2-7,CASSSSGKPYEQYF
.,TRBV5-1,TRBJ1-4,CASSLDISRAQGKLFF
TRBD1,TRBV5-1,TRBJ1-4,CASGRQGVNEKLFF